Listed below are T cell receptor beta chains from one sample, sequenced in a study of technical replicates of blood from several donors. Some clones are missing from TCRdb's copy, which holds only in-frame ones; the method was immunoSEQ multiplex PCR. Among roughly 65,000 clones listed, approximately 88% were seen once. Sequences were obtained from PBMCs. These receptors were collected from a human donor in good health. Some clones in this sample may be carry-over from other donors' samples. CDR3s leave out the opening cysteine and the closing phenylalanine or tryptophan.

CDR3 | J | V
ASSYIVGRGTEAF | TRBJ1-1 | TRBV7-9
ASSESASRAF | TRBJ1-1 | TRBV25-1
ATRGGSVTDTQY | TRBJ2-3 | TRBV10-3
ASTGVTMNTEAF | TRBJ1-1 | TRBV25-1
ASSGGLFTDTQY | TRBJ2-3 | TRBV4-1
ASSLEGTGTNYGYT | TRBJ1-2 | TRBV7-9
ASSEALAGGPDTQY | TRBJ2-3 | TRBV6-1
ASSINRANTEAF | TRBJ1-1 | TRBV7-2
ASSYSGGASDTQY | TRBJ2-3 | TRBV6-6
ASSLFVSKETQY | TRBJ2-5 | TRBV5-1
ASSVRQGQNTEAF | TRBJ1-1 | TRBV7-2
ASSATTGPYEQY | TRBJ2-7 | TRBV9
ASRVSGRGYEQY | TRBJ2-7 | TRBV6-1
ASLPTGTKYEQY | TRBJ2-7 | TRBV2
SVQKGDTI | TRBJ1-2 | TRBV29-1
AWVPGGDPSETQY | TRBJ2-5 | TRBV30
ASSEWPGQGIHEQF | TRBJ2-1 | TRBV6-1
ASSISERGYT | TRBJ1-2 | TRBV19
ASSHDGCNGYGYT | TRBJ1-2 | TRBV23-1
ASSQAAGGPGGELF | TRBJ2-2 | TRBV4-3
ASSFPLGSYNEQF | TRBJ2-1 | TRBV7-9
AWSTRLAGGYNEQF | TRBJ2-1 | TRBV30
ASMGTSEVGQY | TRBJ2-7 | TRBV19
ASSQRTGGRYEQY | TRBJ2-7 | TRBV14
ASSLTGPPTDTQY | TRBJ2-3 | TRBV7-3
ASSLGRGNDSNQPQH | TRBJ1-5 | TRBV7-3
ASSPAVGETQY | TRBJ2-5 | TRBV4-3
ASSFLGRGVSTGELF | TRBJ2-2 | TRBV28
ATSRDSTGQDTQY | TRBJ2-3 | TRBV15
ASSLQRTANYGYT | TRBJ1-2 | TRBV4-1
ASKTNAGTGDFS | TRBJ1-2 | TRBV5-5
ATSSHNRINEKLF | TRBJ1-4 | TRBV15
ASSPLGLGGNEQF | TRBJ2-1 | TRBV5-8
ASSEPSGMTAGELF | TRBJ2-2 | TRBV6-1
ASSGETGARGGLF | TRBJ1-4 | TRBV6-6
ASSSLDVRGLNYGYT | TRBJ1-2 | TRBV27
AWSPYGTSYEQY | TRBJ2-7 | TRBV30
ASSLGAKNTEAF | TRBJ1-1 | TRBV11-2
ASSSPVVGAILEETQY | TRBJ2-5 | TRBV7-2
ASSGRDSSYEQY | TRBJ2-7 | TRBV9
ASSSLTSPSNYNEQF | TRBJ2-1 | TRBV7-3
ASRGPYNEQF | TRBJ2-1 | TRBV19
ASSIRQGAGEQY | TRBJ2-7 | TRBV19
ASRTGRGNYGYT | TRBJ1-2 | TRBV27